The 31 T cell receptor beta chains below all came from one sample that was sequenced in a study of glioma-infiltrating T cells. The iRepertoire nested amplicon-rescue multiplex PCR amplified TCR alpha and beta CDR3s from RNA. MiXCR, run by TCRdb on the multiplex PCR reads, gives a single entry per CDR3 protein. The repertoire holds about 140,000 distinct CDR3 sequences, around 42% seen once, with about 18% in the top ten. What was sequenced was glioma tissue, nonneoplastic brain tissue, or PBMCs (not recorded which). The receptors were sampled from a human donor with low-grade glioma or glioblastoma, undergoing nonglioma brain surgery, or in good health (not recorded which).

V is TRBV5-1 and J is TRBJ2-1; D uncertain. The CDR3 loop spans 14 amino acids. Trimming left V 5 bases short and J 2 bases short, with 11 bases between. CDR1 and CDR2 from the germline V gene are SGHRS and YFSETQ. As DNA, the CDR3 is TGCGCCAGCAGGCTCCTAGACGCCTACAATGAGCAGTTCTTC. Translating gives CASRLLDAYNEQFF. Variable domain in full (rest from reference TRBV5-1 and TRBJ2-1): KAGVTQTPRYLIKTRGQQVTLSCSPISGHRSVSWYQQTPGQGLQFLFEYFSETQRNKGNFPGRFSGRQFSNSRSEMNVSTLELGDSALYLCASRLLDAYNEQFFGPGTRLTVL.

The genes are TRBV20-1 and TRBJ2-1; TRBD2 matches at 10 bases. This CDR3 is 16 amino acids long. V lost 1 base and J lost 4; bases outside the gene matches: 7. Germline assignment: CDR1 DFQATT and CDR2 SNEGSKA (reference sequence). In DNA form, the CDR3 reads TGCAGTGCTAGAGCCCCCGGGACTAGCGCTTACAATGAGCAGTTCTTC. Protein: CSARAPGTSAYNEQFF.

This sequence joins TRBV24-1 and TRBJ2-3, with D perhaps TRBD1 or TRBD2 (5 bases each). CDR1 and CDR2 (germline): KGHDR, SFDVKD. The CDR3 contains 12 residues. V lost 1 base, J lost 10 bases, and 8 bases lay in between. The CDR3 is CATSDFGAAQYF. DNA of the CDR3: TGTGCCACCAGTGATTTCGGGGCAGCGCAGTATTTT.

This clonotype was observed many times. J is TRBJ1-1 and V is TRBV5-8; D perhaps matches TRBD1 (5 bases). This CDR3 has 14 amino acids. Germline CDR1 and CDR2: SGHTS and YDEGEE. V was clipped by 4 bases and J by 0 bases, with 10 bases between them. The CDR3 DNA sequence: TGTGCCAGCAGCCCGACAGTCATGAACACTGAAGCTTTCTTT. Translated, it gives CASSPTVMNTEAFF.

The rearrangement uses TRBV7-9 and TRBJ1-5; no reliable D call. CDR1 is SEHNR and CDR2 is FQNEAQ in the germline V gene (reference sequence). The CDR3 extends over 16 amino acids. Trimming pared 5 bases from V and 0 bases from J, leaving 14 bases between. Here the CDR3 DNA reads TGTGCCAGCAGCCCAGGATCCGGAGTTAGCAATCAGCCCCAGCATTTT. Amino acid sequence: CASSPGSGVSNQPQHF. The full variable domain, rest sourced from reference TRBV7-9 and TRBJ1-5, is DTGVSQNPRHKITKRGQNVTFRCDPISEHNRLYWYRQTLGQGPEFLTYFQNEAQLEKSRLLSDRFSAERPKGSFSTLEIQRTEQGDSAMYLCASSPGSGVSNQPQHFGDGTRLSIL.

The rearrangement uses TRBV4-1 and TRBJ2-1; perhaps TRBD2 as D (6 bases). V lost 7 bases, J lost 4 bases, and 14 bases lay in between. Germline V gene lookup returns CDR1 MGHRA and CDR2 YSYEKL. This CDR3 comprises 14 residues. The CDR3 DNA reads TGCGCCAGCACCCCTGGGAGGATTTACAATGAGCAGTTCTTC. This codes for CASTPGRIYNEQFF.

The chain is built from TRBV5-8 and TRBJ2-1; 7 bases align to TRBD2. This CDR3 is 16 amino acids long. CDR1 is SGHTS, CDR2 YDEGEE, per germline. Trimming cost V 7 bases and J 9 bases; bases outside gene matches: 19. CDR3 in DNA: TGTGCCAGCCTTCCCTCGAACGAGGGTAGCGGGTTTGAGCAGTTCTTC. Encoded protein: CASLPSNEGSGFEQFF. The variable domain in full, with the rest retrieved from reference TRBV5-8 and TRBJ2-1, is EAGVTQSPTHLIKTRGQQATLRCSPISGHTSVYWYQQALGLGLQFLLWYDEGEERNRGNFPPRFSGRQFPNYSSELNVNALELEDSALYLCASLPSNEGSGFEQFFGPGTRLTVL.

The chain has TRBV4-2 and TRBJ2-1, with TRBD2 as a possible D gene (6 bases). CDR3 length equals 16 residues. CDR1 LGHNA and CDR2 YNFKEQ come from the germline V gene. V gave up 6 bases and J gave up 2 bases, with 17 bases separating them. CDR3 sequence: CASSIDRGTPYNEQFF. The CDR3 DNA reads TGTGCCAGCAGTATAGACCGCGGGACCCCCTACAATGAGCAGTTCTTC.

Written as DNA, the CDR3 is TGCAGTGCTAGCGGCACTAGCGGGGGGATTAGCTCCTACAATGAGCAGTTCTTC. Residues: CSASGTSGGISSYNEQFF. The rearrangement joins TRBV20-1 to TRBJ2-1; 12 nucleotides match TRBD2. The germline gives CDR1 DFQATT, CDR2 SNEGSKA (reference sequence). The J segment lost 0 bases and the V segment lost 3 bases, leaving 9 bases of the junction unmatched. CDR3 length: 18 residues.

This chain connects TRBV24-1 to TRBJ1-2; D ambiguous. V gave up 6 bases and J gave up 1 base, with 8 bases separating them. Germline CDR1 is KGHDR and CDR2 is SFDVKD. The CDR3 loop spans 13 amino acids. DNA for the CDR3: TGTGCCACCAGTAACAGAGATAACTATGGCTACACCTTC. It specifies CATSNRDNYGYTF.

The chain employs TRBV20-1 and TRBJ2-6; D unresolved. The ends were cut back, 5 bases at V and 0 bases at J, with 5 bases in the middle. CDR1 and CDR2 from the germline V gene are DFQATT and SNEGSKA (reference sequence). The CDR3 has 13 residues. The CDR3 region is CSALLSGANVLTF. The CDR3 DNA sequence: TGCAGTGCTCTCCTCTCTGGGGCCAACGTCCTGACTTTC.

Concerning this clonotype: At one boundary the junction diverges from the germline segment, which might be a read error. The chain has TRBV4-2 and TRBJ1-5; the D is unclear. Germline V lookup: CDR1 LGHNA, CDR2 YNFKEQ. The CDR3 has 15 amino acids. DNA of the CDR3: TGTGCCAGCAGCCAAGATGTGGCTGGACCCCAGCCCCGGCATTTT. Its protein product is CASSQDVAGPQPRHF.

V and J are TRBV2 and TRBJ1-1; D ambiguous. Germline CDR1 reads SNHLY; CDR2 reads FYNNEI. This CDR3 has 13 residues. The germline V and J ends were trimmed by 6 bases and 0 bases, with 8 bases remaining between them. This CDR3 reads CASSSQMNTEAFF. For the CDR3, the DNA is TGTGCCAGCAGCTCTCAGATGAACACTGAAGCTTTCTTT.

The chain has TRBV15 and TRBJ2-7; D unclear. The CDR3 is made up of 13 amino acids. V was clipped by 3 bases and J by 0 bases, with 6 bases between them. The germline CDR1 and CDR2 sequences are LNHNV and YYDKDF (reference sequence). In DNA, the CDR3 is TGTGCCACCAGCAGGGCTATCTCCTACGAGCAGTACTTC. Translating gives CATSRAISYEQYF.

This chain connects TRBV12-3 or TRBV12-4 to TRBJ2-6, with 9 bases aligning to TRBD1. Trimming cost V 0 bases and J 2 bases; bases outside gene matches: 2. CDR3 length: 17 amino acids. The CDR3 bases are TGTGCCAGCAGTTTAGCGGGACAGGGTGCTGGGGCCAACGTCCTGACTTTC. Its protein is CASSLAGQGAGANVLTF.

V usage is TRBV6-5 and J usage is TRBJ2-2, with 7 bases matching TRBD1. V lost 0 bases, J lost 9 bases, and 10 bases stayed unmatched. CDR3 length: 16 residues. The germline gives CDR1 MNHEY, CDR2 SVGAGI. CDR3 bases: TGTGCCAGCAGTTACTCGATACAGGGGATACCCAGGGAGCTGTTTTTT. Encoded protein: CASSYSIQGIPRELFF.

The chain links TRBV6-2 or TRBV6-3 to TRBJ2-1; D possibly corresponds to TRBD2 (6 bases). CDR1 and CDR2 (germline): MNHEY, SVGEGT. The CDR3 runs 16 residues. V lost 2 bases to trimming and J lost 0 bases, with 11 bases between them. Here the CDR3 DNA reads TGTGCCAGCAGTTACCATAGCGGATACTCCTACAATGAGCAGTTCTTC. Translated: CASSYHSGYSYNEQFF.

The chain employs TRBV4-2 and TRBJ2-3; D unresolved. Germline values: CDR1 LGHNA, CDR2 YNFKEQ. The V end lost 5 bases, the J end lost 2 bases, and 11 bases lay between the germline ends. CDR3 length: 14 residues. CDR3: CASSWRPNTDTQYF. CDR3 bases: TGTGCCAGCAGCTGGCGGCCTAACACAGATACGCAGTATTTT.

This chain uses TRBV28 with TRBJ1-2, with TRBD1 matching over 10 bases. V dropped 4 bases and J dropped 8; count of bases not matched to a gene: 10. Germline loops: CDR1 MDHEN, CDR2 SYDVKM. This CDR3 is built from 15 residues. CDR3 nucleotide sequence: TGTGCCAGCAGTTCCCCCGGGACAGGGGCATGGGGCTACACCTTC. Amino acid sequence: CASSSPGTGAWGYTF.

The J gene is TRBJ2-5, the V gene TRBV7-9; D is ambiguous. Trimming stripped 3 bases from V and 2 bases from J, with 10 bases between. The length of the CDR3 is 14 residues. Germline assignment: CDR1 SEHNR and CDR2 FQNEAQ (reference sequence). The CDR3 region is CASSFSMGQETQYF. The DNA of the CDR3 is TGTGCCAGCAGCTTTTCCATGGGACAAGAGACCCAGTACTTC.

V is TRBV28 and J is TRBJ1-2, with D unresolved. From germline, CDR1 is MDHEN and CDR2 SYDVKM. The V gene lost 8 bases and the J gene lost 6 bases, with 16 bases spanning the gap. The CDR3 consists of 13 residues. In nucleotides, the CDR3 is TGTGCCAGCCTTGACTCTGGGAGACATGGCTACACCTTC. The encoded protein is CASLDSGRHGYTF.

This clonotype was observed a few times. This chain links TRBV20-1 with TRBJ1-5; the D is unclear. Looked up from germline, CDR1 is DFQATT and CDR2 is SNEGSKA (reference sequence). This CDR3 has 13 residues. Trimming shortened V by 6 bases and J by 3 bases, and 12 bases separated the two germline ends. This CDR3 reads CSAQRDLNQPQHF. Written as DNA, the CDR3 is TGCAGTGCCCAAAGGGATCTCAATCAGCCCCAGCATTTT.

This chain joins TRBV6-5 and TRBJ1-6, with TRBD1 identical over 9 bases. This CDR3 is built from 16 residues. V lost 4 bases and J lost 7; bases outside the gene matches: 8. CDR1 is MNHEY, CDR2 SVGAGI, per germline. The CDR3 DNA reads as TGTGCCAGCAGTTCACGGACAGGGGCTCGGAATTCACCCCTCCACTTT. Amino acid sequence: CASSSRTGARNSPLHF.

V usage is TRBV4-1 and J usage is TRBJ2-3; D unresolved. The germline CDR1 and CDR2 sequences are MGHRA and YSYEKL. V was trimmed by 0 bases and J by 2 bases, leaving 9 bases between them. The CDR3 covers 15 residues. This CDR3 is CASSQDRVNTDTQYF. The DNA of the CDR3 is TGCGCCAGCAGCCAAGATAGGGTAAACACAGATACGCAGTATTTT.

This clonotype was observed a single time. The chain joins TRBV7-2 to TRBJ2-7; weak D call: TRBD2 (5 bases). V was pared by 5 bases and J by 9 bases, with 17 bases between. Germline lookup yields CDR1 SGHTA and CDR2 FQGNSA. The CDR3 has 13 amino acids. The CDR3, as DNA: TGTGCCAGCAGCGAAAGAGGGTCCCTCGGGCAGTACTTC. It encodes CASSERGSLGQYF. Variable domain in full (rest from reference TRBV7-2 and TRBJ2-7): GAGVSQSPSNKVTEKGKDVELRCDPISGHTALYWYRQSLGQGLEFLIYFQGNSAPDKSGLPSDRFSAERTGGSVSTLTIQRTQQEDSAVYLCASSERGSLGQYFGPGTRLTVT.

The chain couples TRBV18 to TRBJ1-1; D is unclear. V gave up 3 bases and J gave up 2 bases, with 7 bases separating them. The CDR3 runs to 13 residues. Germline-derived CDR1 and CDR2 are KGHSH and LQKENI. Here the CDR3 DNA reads TGTGCCAGCTCACCTCTCACTAACACTGAAGCTTTCTTT. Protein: CASSPLTNTEAFF.

The chain's CDR3 is CASSLLGQGGVNERYF. The CDR3, as DNA: TGTGCCAGCAGTTTATTGGGACAGGGGGGAGTAAATGAGCGGTACTTC. The V and J genes are TRBV27 and TRBJ2-5, with TRBD1 identical over 11 bases. The V gene end was trimmed by 1 base and the J gene end by 13 bases; junction bases not matched to a gene: 14. The CDR3 is made up of 16 amino acids. Germline loops: CDR1 MNHEY, CDR2 SMNVEV (reference sequence).

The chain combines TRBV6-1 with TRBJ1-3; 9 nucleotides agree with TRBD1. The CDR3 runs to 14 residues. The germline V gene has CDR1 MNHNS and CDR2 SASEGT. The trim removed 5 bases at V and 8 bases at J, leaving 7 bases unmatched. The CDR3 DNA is TGTGCCAGCAGTAACCCGGGACAGGGACACACCATATATTTT. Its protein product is CASSNPGQGHTIYF.

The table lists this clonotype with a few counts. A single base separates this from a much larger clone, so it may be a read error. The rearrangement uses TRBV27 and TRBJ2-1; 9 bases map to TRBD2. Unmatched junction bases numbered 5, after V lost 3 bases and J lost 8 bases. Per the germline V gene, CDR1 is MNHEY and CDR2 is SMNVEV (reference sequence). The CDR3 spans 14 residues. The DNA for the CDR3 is TGTGCCAGCAGTTTGGCGGGAGGGCCGGATGAGCAGTTCTTC. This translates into CASSLAGGPDEQFF.

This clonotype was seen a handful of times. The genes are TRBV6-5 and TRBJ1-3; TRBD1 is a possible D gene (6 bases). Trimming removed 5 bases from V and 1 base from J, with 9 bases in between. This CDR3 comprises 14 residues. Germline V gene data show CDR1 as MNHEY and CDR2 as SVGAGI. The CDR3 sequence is CASSTDRSGNTIYF. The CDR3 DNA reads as TGTGCCAGCAGTACGGACAGATCTGGAAACACCATATATTTT.

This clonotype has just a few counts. DNA for the CDR3: TGTGCCAGCAGCTCCCAGGGGGGCCCAGATACGCAGTATTTT. Translation gives CASSSQGGPDTQYF. The rearrangement links TRBV4-2 to TRBJ2-3; D might be TRBD1 (7 bases). There are 14 residues in the CDR3. Per the germline V gene, CDR1 is LGHNA and CDR2 is YNFKEQ. The ends were cut back, 5 bases at V and 4 bases at J, with 13 bases in the middle.